A few counts support the clone carrying this T cell receptor (delta chain). Its specificity is unknown. Sequences come from RNA converted to cDNA by reverse transcription. Multiplex PCR used pooled V-gene forward primers and a constant-region reverse primer to amplify CDR3s. TCRdb ran CATT on the multiplex PCR reads. The repertoire holds about 73,000 delta-chain clones, with about 35% as singletons. The data were obtained in a study of Vδ1+ human thymocytes. Study conclusions and caveats: Thymic TRG and TRD repertoires appeared highly polyclonal.

CDR3 length: 17 residues. V dropped 0 bases and J dropped 7 bases, with 21 bases sitting between them. Germline CDR1 reads TSWWSYY; CDR2 reads QGS. Sequencing was carried out using Vdelta1+ gamma-delta thymocytes from the thymus. Subset described: FACS-sorted CD3+ TCRalphabeta- TCRVdelta1+ TCRVdelta2- thymocytes. The rearrangement links TRDV1 to TRDJ1, with D perhaps matching TRDD2 (6 bases). The TCR was taken from a boy under three years old who had congenital heart surgery. The CDR3 protein is CALGELPPTVLDLKLIF. The CDR3 DNA reads as TGTGCTCTTGGGGAACTCCCTCCTACAGTACTCGACCTTAAACTCATCTTT.